The next 27 T cell receptor beta chains were all read from a single sample in a study of shared clonotypes between healthy human individuals. Generated by immunoSEQ multiplex PCR, the TCRdb table keeps only in-frame clones and is missing some. The sample has over 2 million clones; approximately 90% are singletons. The sample taken for sequencing was naive CD4+ T cells from PBMCs. Noted subset: CD45RA+ positively selected. These TCRs come from a man younger than 30 in good health. Some clones in this sample may be carry-over from other donors' samples.

The genes are TRBV7-3 and TRBJ1-2; 9 nucleotides match TRBD1. The CDR3 is 17 residues long. The ends lost 4 bases at V and 3 bases at J; junction bases unmatched: 12. The germline V gene has CDR1 SGHTA and CDR2 FQGTGA. The CDR3 nucleotides are TGTGCCAGCAGCTCATACACCGGGACAGGGTTTCACTATGGCTACACCTTC. It is translated as CASSSYTGTGFHYGYTF. Full variable domain (rest looked up from reference TRBV7-3 and TRBJ1-2): GAGVSQTPSNKVTEKGKYVELRCDPISGHTALYWYRQSLGQGPEFLIYFQGTGAADDSGLPNDRFFAVRPEGSVSTLKIQRTERGDSAVYLCASSSYTGTGFHYGYTFGSGTRLTVV.

CDR3 in amino acids: CASSFIPGQTNYGYTF. CDR3 bases: TGCGCCAGCAGCTTTATCCCGGGACAGACTAACTATGGCTACACCTTC. The chain couples TRBV5-1 to TRBJ1-2; 7 positions agree with TRBD1. This CDR3 comprises 16 residues. The V gene's germline CDR1 is SGHRS and CDR2 YFSETQ. V trimming: 2 bases; J trimming: 0 bases; junction bases outside the gene matches: 7.

The rearrangement links TRBV7-2 to TRBJ1-2; D is possibly TRBD1 (6 bases). The length of the CDR3 is 13 residues. Germline-derived CDR1 and CDR2 are SGHTA and FQGNSA. With 1 base removed from V and 8 bases from J, the gap between germline ends came to 11 bases. This CDR3 reads CASSLVNRDGYTF. Written as DNA, the CDR3 is TGTGCCAGCAGCTTAGTCAACAGGGACGGCTACACCTTC.

V usage is TRBV19 and J usage is TRBJ1-2, with a tentative D call TRBD1 (6 bases). Trimming removed 8 bases at V and 5 bases at J, with 18 bases between. CDR3 length: 14 residues. Germline-derived CDR1 and CDR2 are LNHDA and SQIVND (reference sequence). The CDR3: CASFQSGGVYGYTF. The CDR3 region has the DNA TGTGCCAGTTTCCAATCGGGGGGCGTTTATGGCTACACCTTC. The full variable domain, with the rest looked up from reference TRBV19 and TRBJ1-2, is DGGITQSPKYLFRKEGQNVTLSCEQNLNHDAMYWYRQDPGQGLRLIYYSQIVNDFQKGDIAEGYSVSREKKESFPLTVTSAQKNPTAFYLCASFQSGGVYGYTFGSGTRLTVV.

The V gene is TRBV7-6, the J gene TRBJ2-1; D tentatively reads TRBD1 or TRBD2 (6 bases each). The germline gives CDR1 SGHVS, CDR2 FNYEAQ. Trimming took 5 bases from V and 10 from J, leaving 18 bases between them. The CDR3 runs to 14 residues. As DNA, the CDR3 is TGTGCCAGCAGCCTTCCGGGGGCCGGCGGCGAGCAGTTCTTC. This gives the protein CASSLPGAGGEQFF.

This chain links TRBV7-9 with TRBJ1-1; D gene unclear. Germline CDR1 reads SEHNR; CDR2 reads FQNEAQ (reference sequence). V shed 1 base and J shed 4 bases, with 4 bases lying between them. The CDR3 is made up of 12 amino acids. The chain's CDR3 is CASSLGVTEAFF. In DNA, the CDR3 is TGTGCCAGCAGCTTAGGGGTCACTGAAGCTTTCTTT.

A word on this clone: Other nucleotide sequences from this sample produce the same CDR3. The chain's CDR3 is CASSLVGVSNQPQHF. The DNA of the CDR3 is TGTGCCAGCAGTTTGGTAGGGGTTAGCAATCAGCCCCAGCATTTT. The rearrangement joins TRBV28 to TRBJ1-5; tentative D call: TRBD1 (5 bases). The V gene lost 3 bases and the J gene lost 0 bases, with 9 bases spanning the gap. The CDR3 is made up of 15 amino acids. CDR1 and CDR2 (germline): MDHEN, SYDVKM.

The rearrangement links TRBV5-1 to TRBJ1-1; 12 nucleotides match TRBD1. Germline assignment: CDR1 SGHRS and CDR2 YFSETQ. The CDR3 is made up of 14 amino acids. With 4 bases clipped from V and 8 bases from J, the junction kept 6 bases outside the gene matches. CDR3 DNA: TGCGCCAGCAGCCCGGGACAGGGGGCATTGGAAGCTTTCTTT. Translated: CASSPGQGALEAFF.

The chain recombines TRBV6-6 with TRBJ2-5; no reliable D call. The germline V and J ends were trimmed by 5 bases and 1 base, with 8 bases remaining between them. Looked up from germline, CDR1 is MNHNY and CDR2 is SVGAGI (reference sequence). CDR3 length: 13 amino acids. The CDR3 loop is CASSQRRQETQYF. The CDR3 nucleotides read TGTGCCAGCAGTCAACGGCGCCAAGAGACCCAGTACTTC.

The DNA for the CDR3 is TGTGCCAGCAGTTACTCCCTTACAGGGGGCACTGAAGCTTTCTTT. It yields the protein CASSYSLTGGTEAFF. The chain links TRBV6-5 to TRBJ1-1; 8 positions agree with TRBD1. V trimming: 0 bases; J trimming: 4 bases; junction bases outside the gene matches: 4. The CDR3 loop spans 15 amino acids. CDR1 MNHEY and CDR2 SVGAGI come from the germline V gene.

As for this clone: Within the sample, other DNA sequences also encode this same CDR3. The V and J genes are TRBV29-1 and TRBJ1-1, with TRBD1 as a possible D gene (6 bases). V was pared by 6 bases and J by 0 bases, with 11 bases between. The germline gives CDR1 SQVTM, CDR2 ANQGSEA. The CDR3 spans 13 residues. CDR3 protein: CSVGGRLNTEAFF. CDR3 DNA sequence: TGCAGCGTGGGGGGCCGGCTGAACACTGAAGCTTTCTTT.

The count of this clone is one. The J gene is TRBJ2-3, the V gene TRBV27, with TRBD1 matching 9 bases. V was clipped by 1 base and J by 0 bases; unmatched bases: 2. Germline CDR1 reads MNHEY; CDR2 reads SMNVEV (reference sequence). This CDR3 spans 16 amino acids. The CDR3 nucleotides read TGTGCCAGCAGTTTATTAGGGACAGGGAGCACAGATACGCAGTATTTT. Protein: CASSLLGTGSTDTQYF.

A remark on this clone: The same CDR3 also results from other DNA sequences found in this sample. The chain recombines TRBV30 with TRBJ2-7; unclear D gene. The CDR3 extends over 11 amino acids. Trimming stripped 3 bases from V and 2 bases from J, with 5 bases between. Germline-derived CDR1 and CDR2 are GTSNPN and SVGIG (reference sequence). This CDR3 is CAWSGPYEQYF. The CDR3 DNA is TGTGCCTGGAGCGGACCCTACGAGCAGTACTTC.

As concerns this clone: This same CDR3 is encoded by further DNA sequences in the sample. The chain combines TRBV15 with TRBJ2-7; 10 bases map to TRBD1. The CDR3 is made up of 15 amino acids. The junction had 6 bases not matched to a gene; V was cut back by 3 bases and J by 4 bases. Germline CDR1 reads LNHNV; CDR2 reads YYDKDF (reference sequence). The chain's CDR3 is CATSRAGTGVYEQYF. For the CDR3, the DNA is TGTGCCACCAGCAGGGCTGGGACAGGGGTTTACGAGCAGTACTTC.

The chain has TRBV7-2 and TRBJ2-3; TRBD2 agrees at 9 bases. The CDR3 extends over 13 amino acids. CDR1 and CDR2 (germline): SGHTA, FQGNSA. Trimming took 1 base from V and 12 from J; bases not matched to a gene: 5. CDR3 residues: CASSLEAGGQQYF. CDR3 DNA: TGTGCCAGCAGCTTAGAAGCGGGAGGACAACAGTATTTT.

Only one count was recorded for this clone. The V and J genes are TRBV2 and TRBJ2-1; 8 nucleotides line up with TRBD2. With V trimmed by 4 bases and J by 9 bases, 8 bases remained unmatched. The CDR3 is 14 amino acids. Germline assignment: CDR1 SNHLY and CDR2 FYNNEI. Here the CDR3 reads CASSAGTSLGEQFF. CDR3 nucleotides: TGTGCCAGCAGTGCCGGGACTAGTTTGGGTGAGCAGTTCTTC.

The V and J genes are TRBV2 and TRBJ2-2; TRBD2 matches at 8 bases. The CDR3 is 15 amino acids. The J segment lost 1 base and the V segment lost 6 bases, leaving 4 bases of the junction unmatched. Germline CDR1 is SNHLY and CDR2 is FYNNEI. The CDR3 sequence: CASSPSGLNTGELFF. The CDR3 nucleotides are TGTGCCAGCAGCCCTAGCGGGCTGAACACCGGGGAGCTGTTTTTT.

V is TRBV5-4 and J is TRBJ1-2; a possible D gene is TRBD1 (6 bases). V lost 1 base, J lost 1 base, and 8 bases lay in between. This CDR3 spans 14 amino acids. Germline V gene lookup returns CDR1 SGHNT and CDR2 YYREEE (reference sequence). CDR3 DNA sequence: TGTGCCAGCAGCTTGACAGGGAGTAACTATGGCTACACCTTC. Encoded protein: CASSLTGSNYGYTF.

Of note for this clone: Within the sample, other DNA sequences also encode this same CDR3. The rearrangement uses TRBV9 and TRBJ1-5; no clear D. CDR3 length: 14 residues. V was trimmed by 0 bases and J by 4 bases, leaving 8 bases between them. Germline V gene data show CDR1 as SGDLS and CDR2 as YYNGEE. The CDR3 here is CASSVGQTNQPQHF. The CDR3 DNA is TGTGCCAGCAGCGTAGGGCAGACTAATCAGCCCCAGCATTTT. The variable domain in full, completed from reference TRBV9 and TRBJ1-5, reads DSGVTQTPKHLITATGQRVTLRCSPRSGDLSVYWYQQSLDQGLQFLIQYYNGEERAKGNILERFSAQQFPDLHSELNLSSLELGDSALYFCASSVGQTNQPQHFGDGTRLSIL.

The CDR3 DNA follows: TGCGCCAGCAGCTGGAGGGACAGGGGGCTCGGAAACACCATATATTTT. Protein sequence: CASSWRDRGLGNTIYF. The rearrangement links TRBV5-1 to TRBJ1-3; TRBD1 matches 12 bases. Trimming at V came to 3 bases and at J to 4 bases, leaving 5 bases not matched to a gene. Germline CDR1 reads SGHRS; CDR2 reads YFSETQ. CDR3 length equals 16 residues.

The genes are TRBV7-2 and TRBJ2-2, with 9 bases lining up with TRBD2. This CDR3 is built from 14 residues. Unmatched junction bases numbered 5, after V lost 5 bases and J lost 7 bases. Germline CDR1 SGHTA, CDR2 FQGNSA. CDR3 sequence: CASSPGLAGGELFF. The CDR3 coding sequence is TGTGCCAGCAGCCCGGGACTAGCAGGCGGGGAGCTGTTTTTT.

This clone was recorded only once. The chain combines TRBV19 with TRBJ2-1; 10 nucleotides agree with TRBD1. V shed 7 bases and J 8 bases; nucleotides not matched to a gene: 8. From germline, CDR1 is LNHDA and CDR2 SQIVND (reference sequence). The CDR3 is 14 residues long. CDR3 in DNA: TGTGCCAGTACCCTAAGGGACAGGGGACATGAGCAGTTCTTC. This sequence encodes CASTLRDRGHEQFF.

V gene TRBV7-2 combines with J gene TRBJ2-3; possible D gene TRBD1, 6 bases. Trimming removed 3 bases at V and 1 base at J, with 17 bases between. Germline V gene lookup returns CDR1 SGHTA and CDR2 FQGNSA. This CDR3 has 17 amino acids. Here the CDR3 reads CASSFFKGVGGTDTQYF. In DNA, the CDR3 is TGTGCCAGCAGCTTTTTCAAGGGGGTCGGCGGCACAGATACGCAGTATTTT. Filled out from reference TRBV7-2 and TRBJ2-3, the complete variable domain reads GAGVSQSPSNKVTEKGKDVELRCDPISGHTALYWYRQSLGQGLEFLIYFQGNSAPDKSGLPSDRFSAERTGGSVSTLTIQRTQQEDSAVYLCASSFFKGVGGTDTQYFGPGTRLTVL.

The rearrangement links TRBV6-4 to TRBJ2-3; D remains unclear. CDR1 is MRHNA, CDR2 SNTAGT, per germline. The CDR3 loop spans 13 amino acids. V was clipped by 4 bases and J by 3 bases, with 8 bases between them. The CDR3 DNA reads as TGTGCCAGCAGTGTCGCAGCGACAGATACGCAGTATTTT. Protein sequence: CASSVAATDTQYF.

This rearrangement joins TRBV23-1 to TRBJ2-7, with 10 bases matching TRBD2. TRBV23-1 is labeled an ORF, and its function is uncertain. V was pared by 7 bases and J by 3 bases, with 30 bases of the junction left unmatched. This CDR3 comprises 22 residues. The CDR3 sequence: CASNLNLREGRGNPSGSYEQYF. The DNA for the CDR3 is TGCGCCAGCAACCTAAACCTCAGGGAGGGGAGGGGGAATCCTAGCGGGAGCTACGAGCAGTACTTC.

This clone was detected once. J is TRBJ1-2 and V is TRBV2; D gene uncertain. Per germline, CDR1 SNHLY and CDR2 FYNNEI. V gave up 7 bases and J gave up 0 bases, with 15 bases separating them. This CDR3 has 15 residues. The CDR3 DNA follows: TGTGCCAGCACGAGTTCACAGAAATCTAACTATGGCTACACCTTC. Its protein is CASTSSQKSNYGYTF. Based on the CDR3 plus reference TRBV2 and TRBJ1-2, the full variable domain is EPEVTQTPSHQVTQMGQEVILRCVPISNHLYFYWYRQILGQKVEFLVSFYNNEISEKSEIFDDQFSVERPDGSNFTLKIRSTKLEDSAMYFCASTSSQKSNYGYTFGSGTRLTVV.

The chain links TRBV10-3 to TRBJ2-7; tentatively, D is TRBD2 (5 bases). Looked up from germline, CDR1 is ENHRY and CDR2 is SYGVKD. The germline V and J ends were trimmed by 0 bases and 2 bases, with 11 bases remaining between them. This CDR3 contains 15 residues. The CDR3 DNA sequence: TGTGCCATCAGTGAGTCGACTACGTGGGCCTACGAGCAGTACTTC. Translated, it gives CAISESTTWAYEQYF.